This TCR beta chain was captured in a study of T cells expressing NK-cell markers. Looked up from germline, CDR1 is MRHNA and CDR2 is SNTAGT. The CDR3 contains 14 residues. The authors generated TCR beta cDNA through 5'RACE template switching with UMIs. TCRdb re-called the 5' RACE reads, yielding one record per CDR3 amino acid sequence without DNA. Its listing shows about 370,000 distinct CDR3 sequences. General study findings and limits: The CD3+CD56-NKG2C+ fraction was also led by these clonotypes in a few donors.

Regarding this clonotype: The target antigen is unknown.

The receptor was derived from a woman aged 45-65 years in good health. The material sequenced was blood T cells: a sorted CD56 or NKG2C T cell subset, CD4+ or CD8+ T cells, or bulk PBMC T cells (not recorded which). The chain links TRBV6-4 to TRBJ2-2. CDR3 sequence reads: CASSGDTSSGELFF.